The 18 T cell receptor beta chains below all came from one sample that was sequenced in a study of T cell repertoires in cytomegalovirus infection. Each CDR3 protein gets one entry after TCRdb re-called the reads with MiXCR. The sample carries about 600,000 distinct CDR3 sequences, roughly 26% recorded once. Sequenced sample: CD8+ T cells from PBMCs. These TCRs come from a human donor in good health (CMV status not recorded). Some clones in this sample may be carry-over from other donors' samples.

This clonotype was seen only a few times. The chain couples TRBV5-1 to TRBJ1-3; D not certain. The CDR3 covers 13 residues. The germline V and J ends were trimmed by 7 bases and 4 bases, with 12 bases remaining between them. Germline V gene data show CDR1 as SGHRS and CDR2 as YFSETQ. The CDR3 coding sequence is TGCGCCAGCCGGCTCTCGGGCGGAAACACCATATATTTT. It yields the protein CASRLSGGNTIYF.

The gene calls are TRBV28 and TRBJ2-7, with 10 bases identical to TRBD1. The CDR3 is 13 residues long. Germline V lookup: CDR1 MDHEN, CDR2 SYDVKM. Unmatched junction bases numbered 2, after V lost 3 bases and J lost 6 bases. DNA for the CDR3: TGTGCCAGCAGTTTCGGGACAGGGGTCGAGCAGTACGTC. It is translated as CASSFGTGVEQYV.

This chain joins TRBV7-9 and TRBJ2-1, with 7 bases fitting TRBD1. V lost 4 bases and J lost 8; bases outside the gene matches: 8. This CDR3 is built from 14 residues. CDR1 and CDR2 from the germline V gene are SEHNR and FQNEAQ (reference sequence). CDR3 nucleotides: TGTGCCAGCAGCTCCAGAAATGACAGGGATGAGCAGTTCTTC. This encodes CASSSRNDRDEQFF.

Only a few counts were recorded for this clonotype. J is TRBJ1-1 and V is TRBV6-2 or TRBV6-3, with D tentatively TRBD1 (5 bases). CDR3 length: 16 residues. The germline V and J ends were trimmed by 2 bases and 5 bases, with 18 bases remaining between them. In germline, CDR1 is MNHEY, CDR2 SVGEGT. In nucleotides, the CDR3 is TGTGCCAGCAGTTACACCGGGGATATGGGACGGACTGAAGCTTTCTTT. This sequence encodes CASSYTGDMGRTEAFF.

This clonotype was found a few times. The chain combines TRBV19 with TRBJ1-5, with TRBD1 as a possible D gene (6 bases). The germline V gene has CDR1 LNHDA and CDR2 SQIVND (reference sequence). V was trimmed by 2 bases and J by 1 base, leaving 9 bases between them. The CDR3 has 15 residues. In nucleotides, the CDR3 is TGTGCCAGTAGTATATATGGACAGAGCAATCAGCCCCAGCATTTT. Its protein product is CASSIYGQSNQPQHF.

The rearrangement joins TRBV7-9 to TRBJ1-1; D perhaps matches TRBD1 (6 bases). The V end was cut by 5 bases, the J end by 4 bases, with 23 bases between. CDR3 length: 17 residues. Germline V gene sequence: CDR1 SEHNR, CDR2 FQNEAQ (reference sequence). This chain's CDR3 is CASSHNARTGFGTEAFF. The CDR3 nucleotides read TGTGCCAGCAGCCACAATGCACGCACAGGGTTTGGCACTGAAGCTTTCTTT.

This clonotype was detected a few times. CDR3 in DNA: TGTGCCAGCAGCCTCCCGGGGGAATACAATGAGCAGTTCTTC. Translation: CASSLPGEYNEQFF. The chain links TRBV28 to TRBJ2-1; TRBD2 might be the D (6 bases). CDR1 is MDHEN, CDR2 SYDVKM, per germline. CDR3 length: 14 amino acids. V lost 6 bases and J 4 bases, leaving 13 bases between the germline ends.

The rearrangement links TRBV9 to TRBJ2-2, with no clear D. The V and J ends lost 0 bases and 7 bases respectively, with 7 bases between them. Looked up from germline, CDR1 is SGDLS and CDR2 is YYNGEE. The CDR3 consists of 13 residues. CDR3 region: CASSVEGYGELFF. The CDR3 nucleotides are TGTGCCAGCAGCGTAGAAGGGTACGGGGAGCTGTTTTTT.

This clonotype was observed many times. This chain joins TRBV28 and TRBJ1-5; perhaps TRBD1 as D (5 bases). The CDR3 spans 16 residues. CDR1 and CDR2 (germline): MDHEN, SYDVKM. Trimming pared 2 bases from V and 5 bases from J, leaving 16 bases between. The CDR3 region is CASSLPRDAHYQPQHF. Here the CDR3 DNA reads TGTGCCAGCAGTTTACCCCGGGACGCGCATTATCAGCCCCAGCATTTT.

Many counts were recorded for this clonotype. The chain recombines TRBV7-9 with TRBJ1-5; D is ambiguous. The length of the CDR3 is 14 residues. Per the germline V gene, CDR1 is SEHNR and CDR2 is FQNEAQ (reference sequence). V shed 1 base and J shed 4 bases, with 8 bases lying between them. Here the CDR3 reads CASSLGQTNQPQHF. CDR3 nucleotides: TGTGCCAGCAGCTTAGGCCAGACGAATCAGCCCCAGCATTTT.

The V and J genes are TRBV19 and TRBJ1-1; D is possibly TRBD1 (5 bases). CDR3 length equals 14 residues. CDR1 and CDR2 from the germline V gene are LNHDA and SQIVND (reference sequence). V shed 5 bases and J shed 2 bases, with 12 bases lying between them. The CDR3 region has the DNA TGTGCCAGTAGTCTATACGACAGTAACACTGAAGCTTTCTTT. Protein: CASSLYDSNTEAFF.

This clonotype has a handful of counts. The rearrangement joins TRBV29-1 to TRBJ2-3; possible D gene TRBD2, 7 bases. CDR3 length: 14 residues. CDR1 is SQVTM and CDR2 is ANQGSEA in the germline V gene. Trimming cost V 1 base and J 5 bases, with 13 bases left between them. This chain's CDR3 is CSVEGEGGGDTQYF. DNA of the CDR3: TGCAGCGTTGAAGGGGAGGGGGGGGGAGATACGCAGTATTTT.

This clonotype has at least ten counts. The chain carries TRBV7-9 and TRBJ2-7, with TRBD1 matching over 10 bases. The CDR3 extends over 15 amino acids. Germline V gene data show CDR1 as SEHNR and CDR2 as FQNEAQ (reference sequence). Losses at the gene ends were 5 bases for V and 3 bases for J; bases not matched to a gene: 7. CDR3 coding DNA: TGTGCCAGCAGCATTGACAGGGGGCCCTTCTACGAGCAGTACGTC. Translation: CASSIDRGPFYEQYV.

This chain joins TRBV7-9 and TRBJ2-5; D may be TRBD2 (6 bases). V lost 6 bases, J lost 4 bases, and 12 bases lay in between. The CDR3 sequence is 13 residues long. Per the germline V gene, CDR1 is SEHNR and CDR2 is FQNEAQ (reference sequence). The CDR3 region has the DNA TGTGCCAGCAGAGTAATGGGGGGAGAGACCCAGTACTTC. Protein product: CASRVMGGETQYF.

This clonotype has a count of ten or more. The chain links TRBV7-8 to TRBJ2-4, with D possibly called TRBD1 or TRBD2 (6 bases each). V was pared by 4 bases and J by 0 bases, with 13 bases between. CDR3 length: 16 amino acids. The germline CDR1 and CDR2 sequences are SGHVS and FQNEAQ. The CDR3 DNA reads TGTGCCAGCAGCTCCCGCGGGACACTAGCCAAAAACATTCAGTACTTC. This encodes CASSSRGTLAKNIQYF.

J is TRBJ1-2 and V is TRBV20-1; D is possibly TRBD1 (5 bases). There are 12 residues in the CDR3. The V and J ends lost 6 bases and 8 bases respectively, with 16 bases between them. CDR1 and CDR2 (germline): DFQATT, SNEGSKA (reference sequence). CDR3 coding DNA: TGCAGTGCATGGGAAGGCCCAGGGGGCTACACCTTC. Its protein is CSAWEGPGGYTF.

This clonotype has just a few counts. J is TRBJ2-5 and V is TRBV12-5, with unresolved D. The CDR3 has 13 amino acids. With 6 bases removed from V and 0 bases from J, the gap between germline ends came to 8 bases. The germline V gene has CDR1 LGHNT and CDR2 FRNRAP. CDR3: CASGDGNQETQYF. CDR3 sequence (DNA): TGTGCTAGTGGGGACGGCAACCAAGAGACCCAGTACTTC.

The chain is built from TRBV7-6 and TRBJ1-2, with no clear D. Trimming took off 1 base at V and 0 bases at J, with 12 bases between the two ends. The germline gives CDR1 SGHVS, CDR2 FNYEAQ. The CDR3 extends over 16 amino acids. CDR3 residues: CASSLGSDVTNYGYTF. The CDR3 nucleotides read TGTGCCAGCAGCTTAGGGTCAGACGTAACTAACTATGGCTACACCTTC.